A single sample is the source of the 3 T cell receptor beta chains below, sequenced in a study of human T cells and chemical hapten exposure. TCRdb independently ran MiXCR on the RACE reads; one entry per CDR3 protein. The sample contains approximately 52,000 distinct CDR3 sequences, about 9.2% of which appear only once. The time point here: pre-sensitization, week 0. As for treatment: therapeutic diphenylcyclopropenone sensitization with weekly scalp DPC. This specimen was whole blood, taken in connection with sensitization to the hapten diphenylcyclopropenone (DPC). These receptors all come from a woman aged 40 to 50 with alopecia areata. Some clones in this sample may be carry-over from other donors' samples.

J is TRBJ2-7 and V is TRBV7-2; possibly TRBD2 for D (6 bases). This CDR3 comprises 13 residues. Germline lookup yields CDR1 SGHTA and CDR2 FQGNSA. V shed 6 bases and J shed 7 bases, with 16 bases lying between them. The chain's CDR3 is CASSYLMAGEQYF. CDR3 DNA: TGTGCCAGCAGTTACCTCATGGCGGGGGAGCAGTACTTC.

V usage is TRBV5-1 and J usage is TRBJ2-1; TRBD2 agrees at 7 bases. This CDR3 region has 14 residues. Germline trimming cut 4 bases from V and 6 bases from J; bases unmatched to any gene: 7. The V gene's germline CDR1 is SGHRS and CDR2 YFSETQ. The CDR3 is CASSRGGPLNEQFF. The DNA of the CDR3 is TGCGCCAGCAGCCGCGGGGGTCCCCTCAATGAGCAGTTCTTC.

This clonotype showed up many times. The CDR3 sequence: CASRGDREDTGELFF. CDR3 sequence (DNA): TGCGCCAGCAGAGGGGACAGGGAGGACACCGGGGAGCTGTTTTTT. The gene calls are TRBV4-1 and TRBJ2-2; 9 bases map to TRBD1. Germline CDR1 reads MGHRA; CDR2 reads YSYEKL. The ends lost 6 bases at V and 3 bases at J; junction bases unmatched: 5. CDR3 length: 15 residues.